Listed here is a single T cell receptor beta chain. The entry originates in a study of blood T cell repertoires in COVID-19. The CDR3 sequence is 14 residues long. Trimming pared 1 base from V and 6 bases from J, leaving 11 bases between. Germline V CDR1 and CDR2: SGHKS, YYEKEE (reference sequence). Self-reported history from a screening survey and questionnaire set each donor's cohort. Generated by immunoSEQ multiplex PCR, the TCRdb table keeps only in-frame clones and is missing some. Here the sample spans about 220,000 clones, over 75% being singletons. V and J are TRBV5-5 and TRBJ2-1; no reliable D call. Source material: PBMCs or T cells enriched from blood (not recorded which). The sequence was obtained from a woman aged 55 to 70 who had recovered from COVID-19. The CDR3 region is CASSLFFQFNEQFF. The CDR3 coding sequence is TGTGCCAGCAGCTTGTTTTTTCAGTTCAATGAGCAGTTCTTC.